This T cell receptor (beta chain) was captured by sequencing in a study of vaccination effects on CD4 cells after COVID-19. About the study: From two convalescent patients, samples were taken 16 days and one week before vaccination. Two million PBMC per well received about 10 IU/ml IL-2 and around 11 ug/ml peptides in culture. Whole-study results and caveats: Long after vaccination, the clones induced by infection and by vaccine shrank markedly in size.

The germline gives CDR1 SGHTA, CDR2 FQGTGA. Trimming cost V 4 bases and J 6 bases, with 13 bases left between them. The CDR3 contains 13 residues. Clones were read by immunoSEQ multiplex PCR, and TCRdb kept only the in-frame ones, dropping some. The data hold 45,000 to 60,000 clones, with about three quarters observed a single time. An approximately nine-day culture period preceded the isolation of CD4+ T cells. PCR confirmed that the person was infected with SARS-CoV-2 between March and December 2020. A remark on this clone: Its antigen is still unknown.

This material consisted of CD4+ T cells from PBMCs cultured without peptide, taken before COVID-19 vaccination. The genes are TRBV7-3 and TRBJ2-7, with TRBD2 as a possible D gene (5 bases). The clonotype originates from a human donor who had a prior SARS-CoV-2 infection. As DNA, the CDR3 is TGTGCCAGCAGCTCGGGTCGGGGTAGCGAGCAGTACTTC. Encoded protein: CASSSGRGSEQYF.